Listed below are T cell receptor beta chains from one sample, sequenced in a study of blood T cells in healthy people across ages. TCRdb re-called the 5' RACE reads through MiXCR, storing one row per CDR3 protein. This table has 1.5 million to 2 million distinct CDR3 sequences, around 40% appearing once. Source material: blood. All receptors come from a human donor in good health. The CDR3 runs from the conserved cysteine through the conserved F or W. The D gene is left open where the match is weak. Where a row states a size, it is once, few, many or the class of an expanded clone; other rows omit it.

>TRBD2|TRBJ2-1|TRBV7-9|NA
CASSPNRVAGKNEQFF
TGTGCCAGCAGTCCAAACCGGGTAGCGGGGAAAAATGAGCAGTTCTTC
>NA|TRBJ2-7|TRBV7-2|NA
CASSPPPLEYEQYF
TGTGCCAGCAGCCCCCCCCCTCTAGAGTACGAGCAGTACTTC
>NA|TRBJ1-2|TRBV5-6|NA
CASSLVYGTENYGYTF
TGTGCCAGCAGCCTGGTGTACGGGACGGAGAACTATGGCTACACCTTC
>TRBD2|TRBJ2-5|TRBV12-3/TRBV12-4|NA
CASSQRLADEGETQYF
TGTGCCAGCAGTCAACGACTAGCTGACGAGGGGGAGACCCAGTACTTC
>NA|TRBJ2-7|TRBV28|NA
CAGSLSSEQYF
TGTGCCGGCAGCCTTAGCAGCGAGCAGTACTTC
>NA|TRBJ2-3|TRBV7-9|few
CASSSGTQTSTDTQYF
TGTGCCAGCAGCTCCGGGACACAGACCTCCACAGATACGCAGTATTTT
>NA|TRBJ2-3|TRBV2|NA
CASSFDRRRLTDTQYF
TGTGCCAGCAGTTTTGACAGGAGGAGACTCACAGATACGCAGTATTTT
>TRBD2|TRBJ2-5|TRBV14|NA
CASSQRRTSGEETQYF
TGTGCCAGCAGCCAAAGGAGGACTAGCGGTGAAGAGACCCAGTACTTC
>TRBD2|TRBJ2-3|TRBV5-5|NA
CASSRRLATTDTQYF
TGTGCCAGCAGCCGAAGACTAGCGACCACAGATACGCAGTATTTT
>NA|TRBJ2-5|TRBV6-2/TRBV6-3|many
CASSSETQYF
TGTGCCAGCAGTTCAGAGACCCAGTACTTC
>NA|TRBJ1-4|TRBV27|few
CASSWGGGNEKLFF
TGTGCCAGCAGTTGGGGCGGTGGGAATGAAAAACTGTTTTTT
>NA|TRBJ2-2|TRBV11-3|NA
CASSFARGNTGELFF
TGTGCCAGCAGCTTTGCAAGGGGGAACACCGGGGAGCTGTTTTTT
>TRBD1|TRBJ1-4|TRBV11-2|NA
CASGLGDRDEEKLFF
TGTGCCAGCGGCTTAGGGGACAGGGATGAGGAAAAACTGTTTTTT
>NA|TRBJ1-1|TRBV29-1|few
CSVAPSLRNTEAFF
TGCAGCGTTGCACCCTCGTTGAGGAACACTGAAGCTTTCTTT
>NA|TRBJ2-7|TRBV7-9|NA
CASSPGTQTHEQYF
TGTGCCAGCAGCCCCGGGACACAGACCCACGAGCAGTACTTC
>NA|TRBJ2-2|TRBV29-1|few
CSVGREVGGELFF
TGCAGCGTTGGCAGGGAGGTAGGCGGGGAGCTGTTTTTT
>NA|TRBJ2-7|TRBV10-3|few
CAINEAASLYEQYF
TGTGCCATCAACGAGGCAGCGAGCCTCTACGAGCAGTACTTC
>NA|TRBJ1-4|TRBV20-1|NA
CSARDSGATTNEKLFF
TGCAGTGCTAGAGATAGTGGGGCCACAACTAATGAAAAACTGTTTTTT
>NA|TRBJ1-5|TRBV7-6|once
CASSLGVGGEQPQHF
TGTGCCAGCAGCTTAGGGGTTGGGGGGGAACAGCCCCAGCATTTT
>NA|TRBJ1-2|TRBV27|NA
CASSSLGSGHGYTF
TGTGCCAGCAGCTCCCTCGGGTCAGGTCATGGCTACACCTTC
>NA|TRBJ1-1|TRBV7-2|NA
CASSLDGARGTEAFF
TGTGCCAGCAGCTTAGATGGCGCAAGGGGGACTGAAGCTTTCTTT
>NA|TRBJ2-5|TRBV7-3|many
CASSSGPGETQYF
TGTGCCAGCAGCTCGGGACCCGGAGAGACCCAGTACTTC
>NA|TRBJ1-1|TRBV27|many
CASSLWGRYSEAFF
TGTGCCAGCAGTTTGTGGGGAAGGTATAGTGAAGCTTTCTTT
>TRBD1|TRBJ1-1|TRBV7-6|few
CASSQGTGVGEAFF
TGTGCCAGCAGCCAGGGTACAGGGGTGGGAGAAGCTTTCTTT
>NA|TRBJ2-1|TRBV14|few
CASRRLGLATNEQFF
TGTGCCAGCAGACGTTTGGGACTGGCCACCAATGAGCAGTTCTTC
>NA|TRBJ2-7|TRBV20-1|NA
CSAAQDSGLLYEQYF
TGCAGTGCTGCACAGGACAGCGGCCTACTCTACGAGCAGTACTTC
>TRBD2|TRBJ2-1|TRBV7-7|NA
CASNPQPSLQAGGSSYNEQFF
TGTGCTTCCAACCCCCAGCCCTCGTTGCAAGCGGGGGGAAGCTCCTACAATGAGCAGTTCTTC
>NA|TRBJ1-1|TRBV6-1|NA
CASRGTRRGGRGTEAFF
TGTGCCAGCAGAGGGACGAGACGGGGAGGGAGAGGCACTGAAGCTTTCTTT
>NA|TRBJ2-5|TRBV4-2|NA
CTSSQVGRAQETQYF
TGTACCAGCAGCCAAGTAGGACGAGCTCAAGAGACCCAGTACTTC
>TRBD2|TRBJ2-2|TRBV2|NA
CASSSLAGDTNTGELFF
TGTGCCAGCAGTTCACTAGCGGGGGACACGAACACCGGGGAGCTGTTTTTT
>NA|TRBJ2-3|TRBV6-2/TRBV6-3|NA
CASSYTSSLDTQYF
TGTGCCAGCAGTTACACCTCGAGCTTGGATACGCAGTATTTT
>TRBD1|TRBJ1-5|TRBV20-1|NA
CSARRRGQIGLSNQPQHF
TGCAGTGCTAGGCGCAGGGGGCAAATTGGCTTGAGCAATCAGCCCCAGCATTTT
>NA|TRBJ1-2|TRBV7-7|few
CAVGAPSYGYTF
TGTGCCGTTGGTGCCCCATCTTATGGCTACACCTTC
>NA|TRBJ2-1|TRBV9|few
CASSVIAPSSYNEQFF
TGTGCCAGCAGCGTGATAGCACCGAGCTCCTACAATGAGCAGTTCTTC
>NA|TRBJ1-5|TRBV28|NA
CASSHPVGRENQPQHF
TGTGCCAGCAGTCATCCCGTGGGACGGGAAAATCAGCCCCAGCATTTT
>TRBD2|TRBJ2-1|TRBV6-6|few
CASRSLAGGSYNEQFF
TGTGCCAGCAGGTCCCTAGCGGGGGGCTCCTACAATGAGCAGTTCTTC
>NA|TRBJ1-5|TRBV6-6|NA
CASSYSMVRRVNQPQHF
TGTGCCAGCAGTTACTCGATGGTCCGCAGGGTCAATCAGCCCCAGCATTTT
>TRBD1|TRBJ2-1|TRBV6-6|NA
CASKRTGEMGEQFF
TGTGCCAGCAAGAGGACAGGGGAGATGGGTGAGCAGTTCTTC
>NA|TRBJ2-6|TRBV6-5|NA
CASRISRSANVLTF
TGTGCCAGCAGGATCTCGAGGTCGGCCAACGTCCTGACTTTC
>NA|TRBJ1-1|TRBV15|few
CATSRARTEEAFF
TGTGCCACCAGCAGAGCTCGGACGGAAGAAGCTTTCTTT
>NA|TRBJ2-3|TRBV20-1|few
CSARDVVGAGDTQYF
TGCAGTGCTAGAGATGTGGTGGGGGCCGGTGATACGCAGTATTTT
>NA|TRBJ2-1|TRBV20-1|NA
CSLDDNEQFF
TGCAGTCTAGATGACAATGAGCAGTTCTTC
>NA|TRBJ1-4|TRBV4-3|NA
CASSQTRANEKLFF
TGCGCCAGCAGCCAAACCCGGGCTAATGAAAAACTGTTTTTT
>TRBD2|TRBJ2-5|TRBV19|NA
CASSITSGQETQYF
TGTGCCAGTAGTATAACTAGCGGGCAAGAGACCCAGTACTTC
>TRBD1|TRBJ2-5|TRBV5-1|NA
CASSLGTDRGASETQYF
TGCGCCAGCAGCTTGGGGACAGACAGGGGGGCATCGGAGACCCAGTACTTC
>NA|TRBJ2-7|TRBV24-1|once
CATSGSGGSPYEQYF
TGTGCCACCAGTGGGAGCGGCGGATCACCCTACGAGCAGTACTTC
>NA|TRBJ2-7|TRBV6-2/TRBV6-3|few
CASQDSGPYEQYF
TGTGCCAGCCAGGATTCGGGTCCCTACGAGCAGTACTTC
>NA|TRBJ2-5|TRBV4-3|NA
CASSLNGAEQETQYF
TGCGCCAGCAGCCTTAACGGGGCGGAACAAGAGACCCAGTACTTC